This T cell receptor beta chain was retrieved from a study of control samples from healthy donors and cancer patients. This CDR3 contains 13 residues. After removal of 7 bases from V and 7 bases from J, the junction contained 6 bases not matched to a gene. Germline CDR1 MNHEY, CDR2 SVGAGI. Profiled with immunoSEQ multiplex PCR; TCRdb holds only in-frame clones, not every one. The table lists some 51,000 clones, approximately 95% of them singletons. This clonotype was sampled from a young woman in good health. Sequenced input: blood. V is TRBV6-5 and J is TRBJ2-7, with 11 bases identical to TRBD1. DNA of the CDR3: TGTGCCAGCACCGCGGACAGGGGGCTTGAGCAGTACTTC. Residues: CASTADRGLEQYF.